This T cell receptor beta chain stems from a study of T cell responses to AZD1222 COVID-19 vaccine (TCRdb year 2021). Some background on the complete study: TCR sequencing covered roughly 230 trial participants: roughly 200 given two doses of AZD1222 and 26 given two doses of MenACWY control vaccine. Enrollment into the trials was organized by age into subgroups of 18-55, 56-69 and 70-plus years, and those subgroups contained approximately 160, 26 and 62 TCR-sequenced participants, respectively.

The CDR3 regions of human TCRbeta chains were subjected to immunosequencing. The paper's data handling went like this. Repertoire TCRs were matched against a reference library of SARS-CoV-2-specific TCRs generated with the MIRA antigen-specificity platform. Breadth was defined as the fraction of unique TCRs that were SARS-CoV-2-associated, and depth was defined as the fraction of total T cells that were SARS-CoV-2-associated. Each spike-specific TCR was assigned to its reactive spike region and to a CD4 or CD8 class using the MIRA data. Log10-transformed breadth and depth values were compared by one-way ANOVA with Sidak's multiple comparisons tests. TCRdb carries this immuneACCESS record with in-frame sequences only. Its versions omit some clonotypes, under half of them owing to an unresolved V gene in the studies checked, with the rest unexplained. V and J calls and clone size are copied from that table; D and trimming were computed from the DNA. In all, the sample holds 50,000 to 70,000 clones, and 80% to 90% of those were seen once. Jointly, the top ten make up 6.1% of the sample.

The time point label, as the study defines it: about 28 days (+/-7) after the second vaccine dose. Because spike-specific TCR depth and breadth did not differ between the two schedules, AZD1222 recipients who got a second dose at roughly 4 weeks were pooled with those who got a second dose at roughly 12 weeks. The vaccinee samples were drawn from two UK trials, COV001 and COV002, one of which was a single-blind randomized controlled phase 2/3 trial testing AZD1222 (ChAdOx1 nCoV-19) in healthy adults. Trial participant PBMC samples were collected at day 0 and day 28 after the second dose for TCRbeta chain sequencing. What the research found in general, with its limitations: In the small 56-69-year group, the increase in depth fell short of significance, most likely because of low power. The vaccine-associated CD4 TCRs covered the entire spike protein, and the dominant responses fell in regions 160-218 and 743-854. Because no samples from the day 14 peak response were available, repertoires could be characterized only after the peak T cell response. Epitopes outside the regions mutated in the B.1.351 and B.1.1.7 variants were reportedly recognized by nearly half of the unique spike-specific TCRs. Participants were mostly white British and included more females than males, and it was suggested by the authors that clonal diversity may have been underestimated. Conclusions about previously exposed vaccinees are limited, since just 6 or 7 AZD1222 recipients were seropositive for SARS-CoV-2 at baseline. A significant rise in spike-specific TCR breadth and depth was observed after two AZD1222 doses relative to day 0 and relative to MenACWY recipients.

A remark on this clone: What antigen it recognizes has not been identified. Base-call qualities are not available, and no considerably larger clone is one nucleotide away.

The source is an adult who received the AZD1222 COVID-19 vaccine. The input for sequencing was peripheral blood, taken 28 days after the second AZD1222 dose.

The bases are TGTGCCTGGAGACAGACCGTTTTGGGGACCCAGTACTTC. It translates as CAWRQTVLGTQYF. The sequence links TRBV30 to TRBJ2-5; the D gene identity is not certain. V drops 3 bases and J drops 7 bases, leaving 15 bases in between. The germline V gene (reference sequence) sets CDR1 to GTSNPN and CDR2 to SVGIG. The CDR3 goes from the cysteine to the phenylalanine over 13 residues. This entry keeps only the CDR3 DNA: 39 bases, framed from base 1.